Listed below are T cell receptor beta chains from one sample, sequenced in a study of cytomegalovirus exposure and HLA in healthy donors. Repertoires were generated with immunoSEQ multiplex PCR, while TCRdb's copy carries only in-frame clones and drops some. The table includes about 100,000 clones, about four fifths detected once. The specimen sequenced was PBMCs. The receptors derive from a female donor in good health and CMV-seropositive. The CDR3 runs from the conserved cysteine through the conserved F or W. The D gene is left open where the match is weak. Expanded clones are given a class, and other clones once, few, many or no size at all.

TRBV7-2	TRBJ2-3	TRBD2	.	TGTGCCAGCAGCTTAAAGGGGACTAGCGGGAGCACAGATACGCAGTATTTT	CASSLKGTSGSTDTQYF
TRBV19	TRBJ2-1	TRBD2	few	TGTGCCAGCCGACTAGCCGATTACAATGAGCAGTTCTTC	CASRLADYNEQFF
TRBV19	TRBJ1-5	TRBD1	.	TGTGCCAGTACCGCGACAGGGGAGCCCCAGCATTTT	CASTATGEPQHF
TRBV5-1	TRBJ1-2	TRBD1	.	TGCGCCAGCAGCACCTGGACAGGGGGTACAGACTATGGCTACACCTTC	CASSTWTGGTDYGYTF
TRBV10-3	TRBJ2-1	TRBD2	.	TGTGCCATCAGTGGGTCTAGCGGCAGCTCCTACAATGAGCAGTTCTTC	CAISGSSGSSYNEQFF
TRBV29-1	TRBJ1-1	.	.	TGCAGCGTTGAAGGGGGACCTGTAGGGGGTTTCTTT	CSVEGGPVGGFF
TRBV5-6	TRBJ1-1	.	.	TGTGCCAGCAGCTCCCTCGTAGACACTGAAGCTTTCTTT	CASSSLVDTEAFF
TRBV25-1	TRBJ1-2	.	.	TGTGCCAGCAGTGACCCCGGGGGAGGGGATGGCTACACCTTC	CASSDPGGGDGYTF
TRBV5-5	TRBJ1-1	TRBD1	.	TGTGCCAGCAGCCCCAAGCAGTTTCACAGGGGGTCTGGAACTGAAGCTTTCTTT	CASSPKQFHRGSGTEAFF
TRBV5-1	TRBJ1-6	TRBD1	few	TGCGCCAGCAGCTTGCCCCGGACAGGGGGCTATTCACCCCTCCACTTT	CASSLPRTGGYSPLHF
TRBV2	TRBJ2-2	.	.	TGTGCCAGCAGTCGACTGTACACCGGGGAGCTGTTTTTT	CASSRLYTGELFF
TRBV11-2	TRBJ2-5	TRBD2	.	TGTGCCAGCAGCTTAGTACAGCGGGGGGCCCAAGAGACCCAGTACTTC	CASSLVQRGAQETQYF
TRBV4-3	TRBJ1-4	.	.	TGCGCCAGCAGCCAAGATCGGCAGGATTTGCTCTTCGGTGAAAAACTGTTTTTT	CASSQDRQDLLFGEKLFF
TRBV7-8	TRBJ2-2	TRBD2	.	TGTGCCAGCAGGCGGCGGCTAGCGGGAGGAAGTACCGGGGAGCTGTTTTTT	CASRRRLAGGSTGELFF
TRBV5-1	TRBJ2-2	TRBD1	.	TGCGCCAGCAGCGCCACAGGGGTTGGGACCGGGGAGCTGTTTTTT	CASSATGVGTGELFF
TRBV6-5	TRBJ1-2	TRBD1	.	TGTGCCAGTAACAGGGGTCCGAACTATGGCTACACCTTC	CASNRGPNYGYTF
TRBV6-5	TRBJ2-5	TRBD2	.	TGTGCCAGCAGGGTACCGGGGGGAGAGACCCAGTACTTC	CASRVPGGETQYF
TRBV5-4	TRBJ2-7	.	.	TGTGCCAGCAGCGCCGGTAGTAGATGGGCGAAGGCCGAGCAGTACTTC	CASSAGSRWAKAEQYF
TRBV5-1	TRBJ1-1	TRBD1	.	TGCGCCAGCAGCTCGGGACAGACAATGAACACTGAAGCTTTCTTT	CASSSGQTMNTEAFF